This TCR beta chain was identified during a study of Graves' ophthalmopathy and Graves' hyperthyroidism. Amplified material comprised TCR beta CDR3 regions derived from RNA transcripts. Second-round multiplex PCR followed a first-round RT-PCR using HTBI primers. One entry per CDR3 protein, called by TCRdb with MiXCR from the multiplex PCR reads. The sample records around 1,000,000 distinct CDR3 sequences, 35% to 40% being singletons. Trimming shortened V by 7 bases and J by 1 base, and 8 bases separated the two germline ends. The CDR3 runs to 13 residues. Germline loops: CDR1 SGHRS, CDR2 YFSETQ. Study conclusions and caveats: The model forecast ophthalmopathy progression, reaching roughly 70% sensitivity and approximately 79% specificity.

As regards this clonotype: What it binds is unknown.

Sample: peripheral blood or thyroid tissue (not recorded which). This receptor was obtained from an adult man with Graves' hyperthyroidism. The chain joins TRBV5-1 to TRBJ2-2; D might be TRBD1 (6 bases). Written as DNA, the CDR3 is TGCGCCAGCGTGGGACAGAACACCGGGGAGCTGTTTTTT. It codes for CASVGQNTGELFF.